This T cell receptor beta chain was retrieved from a study of Ad26.COV2.S vaccination and SARS-CoV-2 variants. This CDR3 is 12 amino acids long. Trimming pared 3 bases from V and 2 bases from J, leaving 8 bases between. The germline gives CDR1 DFQATT, CDR2 SNEGSKA (reference sequence). The sample's treatment: about 20 received Ad26.COV2.S at low or high dose, single or two shots; a few received placebo; per-sample allocation not given. Each sample was drawn 63 days after the first injection (of vaccine or placebo). The method was immunoSEQ multiplex PCR; TCRdb's version includes in-frame clones alone and lacks a portion of them. Of 240,000 or so clones in the sample, around 87% were seen once.

The receptor's source is a person between 18 and 65 years old who received the Ad26.COV2.S COVID-19 vaccine or a placebo. V is TRBV20-1 and J is TRBJ2-7; D is undetermined. The sample in question was peripheral blood, obtained in a trial of Ad26.COV2.S vaccine versus placebo. The CDR3 sequence: CSASESTYEQYF. The CDR3 bases are TGCAGTGCTAGTGAGTCTACCTACGAGCAGTACTTC.